The text below deals with one T cell receptor beta chain. This CDR3 spans 13 amino acids. CDR1 LNHDA and CDR2 SQIVND come from the germline V gene (reference sequence). Trimming pared 7 bases from V and 1 base from J, leaving 7 bases between. The data originate from a study of CD8 T cells in Susac syndrome. The authors negatively isolated CD8+ and CD4+ T cells and FACS-enriched TEMRA cells. An amount of RNA that ranged from roughly 0.5 to 1 ug was reverse transcribed with random hexamers. A multiplex approach, immunoSEQ multiplex PCR, amplified TCR beta CDR3 across 54 Vbeta and 13 Jbeta. Via MiXCR, TCRdb re-called the immunoSEQ multiplex PCR reads, giving one row per CDR3 protein. The table has some 300,000 distinct CDR3 sequences, 65% to 90% seen once.

V gene TRBV19 combines with J gene TRBJ2-2, with unresolved D. This TCR was sampled from a human donor with multiple sclerosis. The sequencing sample was made of CD8+ T cells from PBMCs. For the CDR3, the DNA is TGTGCCAGTAACAATTTGAACACCGGGGAGCTGTTTTTT. Translating it yields CASNNLNTGELFF.